Sequencing of this T cell receptor beta chain was carried out in a study of cytomegalovirus exposure and HLA in healthy donors (dated by TCRdb to about 2017). Notes on the research overall: In an earlier analysis of fewer than 750 of the donors, under 300 Gb of sequence data and some 120 million unique TCR beta sequences from about 190 million T cells were reported. Genome-wide SNP genotypes for about 65% of the 666 donors were used in a later genetic analysis, which treated that subset as a discovery cohort. Using immunosequencing, the study profiled T cell repertoires from 640 or so subjects and related those repertoires to cytomegalovirus serostatus. Among some 410 genotyped donors of the cohort, an average of around 240,000 unique TCR beta nucleotide sequences were sequenced per donor, roughly 18% of them non-productive. Both class I and class II loci were covered by HLA typing, at four-digit resolution. An earlier analysis of approximately 580 of the donors used high-throughput TCR beta sequencing to judge whether each TCR beta V gene segment behaved as functional or pseudogenic. The study was designed to test whether signatures of past pathogen exposure could be identified by cataloging public T cell receptors. Besides the first cohort of 550 to 750 subjects, a separate validation cohort made up of 90 to 150 different subjects was used. Typing coverage differed by locus: A, B, C, DRB1 and DQB1 were typed in about 620-630 donors, DQA1 in 522, DPA1 in around 580, and DPB1 in just under 480. Because of strong linkage in the cohort, a few DR-DQ haplotypes were treated as single units for association and clustering. An early release covering over 500 HLA-typed donors comprised about 300 gigabases of sequencing data and tens of millions of unique TCR sequences. The later analysis used no new phenotypic data to find candidate immune exposures, relying instead on TCR beta sequences and their occurrence across donors. Among the approximately 400 genotyped donors, more than 70% belonged to the genetic ancestry cluster associated with self-reported Caucasian donors. A later analysis re-analyzed previously published TCR beta repertoires from 666 donors and added high-resolution HLA genotyping to study TCR occurrence patterns. The study combined high-throughput TCR immunosequencing, statistical association of individual TCRs with disease status, and machine learning to predict cytomegalovirus infection status. Alongside the repertoire data, information on donor age, sex, ethnicity and CMV serostatus was compiled. Every discovery cohort repertoire had been produced on one sequencing platform.

Findings and caveats that apply to the study as a whole: According to a later analysis, TCR association rates differed among HLA loci, with DRB1 alleles showing the most associated TCRs and HLA-C alleles showing the fewest. CMV serostatus was the only immune exposure information available for the cohort. An earlier analysis of around 600 of the donors showed that most TCR beta V segments appeared in productive rearrangements either about 87% or about 30% of the time, which broadly matched IMGT annotations. A later analysis found that most CMV-associated TCR beta chains appeared HLA-restricted, with HLA associations seemingly driven largely by CMV exposure. Strong co-occurrence of HLA alleles, especially DR and DQ, made assigning TCR associations to individual alleles difficult. Roughly uniform sequencing depth across donors was assumed in presence/absence analyses, although this assumption may not hold. The authors suggested that the approach could potentially be extended to other disease states and immunological phenotypes. V-gene and J-gene trimming of TCR beta chains was associated with a missense DCLRE1C variant in a later genetic analysis, and the association was replicated in an independent cohort. In the study, around 150 TCR beta chains were listed as associated with cytomegalovirus. Roughly 17 rarely observed V segments, including chromosome 9 orphons, were excluded from the earlier analysis of approximately 500 of the donors because counts were too low. In a later genetic analysis, fewer N-insertions in productive TCRs were reported among donors in an Asian-associated ancestry cluster than the approximately 670-donor mean. Some IMGT-functional V segments, including TRBV6-2 and TRBV6-3, could not be distinguished by the 87-base-pair reads and were therefore excluded. A later analysis found that HLA-associated TCR beta chains were more clonally expanded and had lower generation probabilities than equally common non-associated chains. The classifier was reported to diagnose cytomegalovirus status with high specificity and sensitivity in both the original cohort and the validation cohort. A further reported finding was that TCR beta sequences accurately predicted the HLA-A and HLA-B alleles for most subjects in the first cohort. In a later analysis, several top co-occurrence clusters were reported to appear linked to parvovirus B19, influenza, CMV and Epstein-Barr virus. Linkage disequilibrium might explain the correlated functional status among segregating V segments, but an unknown experimental factor could not be ruled out. Three of the identified cytomegalovirus-associated TCR beta chains were confirmed in vitro to be specific for cytomegalovirus antigens. HLA typing was unavailable for some donors at each locus, so association tests used only the typed subset. Most TCR sequences were seen in very few donors, while some public TCRs were found in many individuals. In a later analysis, more than 15,000 TCR beta sequences were associated with specific HLA alleles at a false discovery rate of 0.05. This cohort had only TCR beta chains sequenced, and the lack of alpha or paired-chain data limited which features could be detected. A cluster of highly shared sequence variants was judged likely to be a technical artifact of the sequencing pipeline.

In total, roughly 710 healthy bone marrow donors made up the cohort. At the time of sampling, all cohort members were nominally healthy, though unrecorded immune exposures were likely present. The donor tested CMV seropositive and was one of the 289 seropositive cohort members. A peripheral blood sample was collected from each donor, and TCR beta sequencing was performed on peripheral blood mononuclear cells. Genomic DNA was extracted from the blood cell samples with the Qiagen DNeasy Blood Extraction Kit. In regard to this clone: Its antigen remains unidentified. The input lacks base qualities; no much larger clone sits a single base away.

Libraries were built with the immunoSEQ multiplex PCR assay. A mixture of 60 forward primers for TCR Vbeta segments and 13 reverse primers for TCR Jbeta segments was used in the multiplex PCR. A multiplex PCR assay on genomic DNA amplified the CDR3 region of rearranged TCR beta genes. Amplified TCR beta libraries were sequenced as 87-base-pair reads on the Illumina HiSeq System. Per the authors' processing: Across the 500 to 850 repertoires, a later analysis counted roughly 77 million unique TCR beta chains, some 11 million of which were shared by at least two donors. Raw reads were error-corrected and collapsed into unique sequences with a nearest-neighbor algorithm that merged closely related sequences to remove PCR and sequencing errors. To assign V, D and J gene segments, CDR3 sequences were aligned to IMGT reference sequences. For a sequence to be retained, a match of at least six nucleotides was required to both a V gene segment and a J gene segment. Rearrangements were classified as productive when the CDR3 lacked stop codons and remained in frame with V and J, and all other rearrangements were classified as non-productive. Following IMGT convention, CDR3 was defined as the stretch from the second conserved V-encoded cysteine to the conserved J-encoded phenylalanine. Sequences without an unambiguous match to a single V gene segment were excluded from the earlier analysis of 587 of the donors. In an earlier analysis of approximately 550 of the donors, V segments were called functional above 56.7% productive rearrangements and were called segregating when the between-donor standard deviation exceeded 5%. A statistical classification framework was built for diagnosing cytomegalovirus status from the catalog of TCR beta chain sequences. In a later analysis, V and J genes were assigned by comparing TCR nucleotide sequences against IMGT/GENE-DB human TR gene sequences. Using the TCRdist pipeline, a later analysis assigned CDR3 sequences along with most-parsimonious VDJ recombination scenarios. A later analysis defined each TCR beta chain by its CDR3 amino acid sequence plus V-gene family, and excluded reads lacking a unique V-gene family. In a later analysis, around 600 highly shared, low-generation-probability nucleotide sequences were removed to address suspected cross-contamination and a sequencing artifact. A later analysis calculated a clonal expansion index for each public chain from normalized within-repertoire ranks of inferred template counts. A later analysis computed generation probabilities with a VDJ recombination model fitted to out-of-frame rearrangements, and checked the results against IGoR. In a later analysis, hypergeometric tests were used to score TCR-TCR, TCR-HLA and TCR-CMV co-occurrence, with a repertoire-size bias correction applied to TCR pairs. A later analysis estimated false discovery rates by permuting HLA or CMV assignments 20 times. In a later analysis, co-occurring TCRs were grouped with DBSCAN, and TCRdist sequence similarity was added when clustering was performed within HLA-allele-positive subsets. Repertoires with fewer than 30,000 or more than 120,000 public chains were left out of co-occurrence clustering, as were about five repertoires with anomalous nucleotide sharing. TCRdb's version of the immuneACCESS table is confined to in-frame rearrangements and falls short of the full clone set. An unresolved V gene accounts for under half of the shortfall where checked; the remainder is of unknown origin. From that table come the V and J calls and clone size; the DNA was used to work out D and trimming. The sample table contains 100,000 to 150,000 clones; only one count was recorded for roughly 75% of them. The top ten hold 9.5% to 13% of the sample.

The CDR3 runs 13 residues from the cysteine to the phenylalanine. The sequence is cut down to CDR3 DNA, 39 bases in frame from base 1. The V end loses 6 bases and the J end loses 12 bases, and a stretch of 20 bases separates them. For CDR1 and CDR2, the germline V gene lists KGHSH and LQKENI. The chain uses TRBV18 and TRBJ2-5; the best D guess is TRBD1, with 6 bases matching. The sample was PBMCs. The receptor's source is a man aged 30 to 45 in good health and CMV-seropositive. For the CDR3, the sequence is CASSLQGWEWEYF. The bases are TGTGCCAGCTCTTTACAGGGCTGGGAGTGGGAGTACTTC.